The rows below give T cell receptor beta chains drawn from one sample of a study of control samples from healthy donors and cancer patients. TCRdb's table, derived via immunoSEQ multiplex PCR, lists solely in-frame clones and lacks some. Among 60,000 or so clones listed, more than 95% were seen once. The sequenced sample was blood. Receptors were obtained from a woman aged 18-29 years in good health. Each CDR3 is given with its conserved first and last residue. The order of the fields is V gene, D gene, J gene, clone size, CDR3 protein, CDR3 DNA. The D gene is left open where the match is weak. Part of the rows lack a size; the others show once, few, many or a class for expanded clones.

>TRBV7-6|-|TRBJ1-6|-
CASRTERNSPLHF
TGTGCCAGCAGGACAGAAAGGAATTCACCCCTCCACTTT
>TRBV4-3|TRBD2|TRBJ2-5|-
CASSQDKLAGETQYF
TGCGCCAGCAGCCAAGATAAACTAGCGGGGGAGACCCAGTACTTC
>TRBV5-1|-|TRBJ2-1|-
CASSLSGDARNYNEQFF
TGCGCCAGCAGCTTGTCCGGGGACGCCCGAAACTACAATGAGCAGTTCTTC
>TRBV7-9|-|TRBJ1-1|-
CASSLIGDTEAFF
TGTGCCAGCAGCTTAATAGGGGACACTGAAGCTTTCTTT
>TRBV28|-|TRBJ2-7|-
CASSWMTEFAYEQYF
TGTGCCAGCAGTTGGATGACAGAATTTGCCTACGAGCAGTACTTC
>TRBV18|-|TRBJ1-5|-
CASSPSLPRSNQPQHF
TGTGCCAGCTCACCGTCTCTCCCCAGATCGAATCAGCCCCAGCATTTT
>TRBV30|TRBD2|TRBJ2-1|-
CAWRRAGVVYNEQFF
TGTGCCTGGAGAAGAGCGGGGGTGGTCTACAATGAGCAGTTCTTC
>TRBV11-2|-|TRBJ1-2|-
CASSSPPDSQHGYTF
TGTGCCAGCAGCTCCCCCCCGGACAGCCAACATGGCTACACCTTC
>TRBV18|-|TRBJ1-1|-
CASSTGQFEAFF
TGTGCCAGCTCCACCGGACAGTTTGAAGCTTTCTTT
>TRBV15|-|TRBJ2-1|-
CATSSRDKSSYNEQFF
TGTGCCACCAGCAGCCGGGACAAGAGCTCCTACAATGAGCAGTTCTTC
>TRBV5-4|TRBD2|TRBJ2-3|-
CASSPGLVRGTQYF
TGTGCCAGCAGCCCGGGACTAGTAAGGGGTACGCAGTATTTT
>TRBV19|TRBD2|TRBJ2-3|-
CASSMTSGGTDTQYF
TGTGCCAGTAGTATGACTAGCGGGGGTACAGATACGCAGTATTTT
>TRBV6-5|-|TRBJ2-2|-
CASSYTQGNGELFF
TGTGCCAGCAGTTACACTCAGGGGAACGGGGAGCTGTTTTTT
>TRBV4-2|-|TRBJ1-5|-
CASSQEGGSNQPQHF
TGTGCCAGCAGCCAAGAGGGGGGTAGCAATCAGCCCCAGCATTTT
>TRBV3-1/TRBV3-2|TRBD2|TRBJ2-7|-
CASSQLAGGPSYEQYF
TGTGCCAGCAGCCAATTGGCGGGGGGACCCTCCTACGAGCAGTACTTC
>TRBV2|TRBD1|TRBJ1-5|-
CASRETGYQPQHF
TGTGCCAGCAGGGAGACAGGGTATCAGCCCCAGCATTTT
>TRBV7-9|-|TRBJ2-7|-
CASSQTGTYSYEQYF
TGTGCCAGCAGCCAGACCGGGACTTACTCCTACGAGCAGTACTTC
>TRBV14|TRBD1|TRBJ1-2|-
CASSQARGTGYGYTF
TGTGCCAGCAGCCAAGCCCGGGGGACAGGGTATGGCTACACCTTC
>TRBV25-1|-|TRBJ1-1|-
CASSEARKNTEAFF
TGTGCCAGCAGTGAAGCCAGAAAGAACACTGAAGCTTTCTTT
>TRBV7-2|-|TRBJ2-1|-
CASSFTGPYNEQFF
TGTGCCAGCAGCTTTACCGGGCCTTACAATGAGCAGTTCTTC
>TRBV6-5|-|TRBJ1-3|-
CASRSDSLSGNTIYF
TGTGCCAGCAGGAGCGACAGCCTCTCTGGAAACACCATATATTTT
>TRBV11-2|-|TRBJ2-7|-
CASRSLRGFEQYF
TGTGCCAGCAGGTCCCTCCGGGGGTTCGAGCAGTACTTC
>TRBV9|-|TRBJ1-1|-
CASTGTNTEAFF
TGTGCCAGCACTGGGACGAACACTGAAGCTTTCTTT
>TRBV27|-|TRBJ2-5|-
CASSLYFLETQYF
TGTGCCAGCAGTTTATATTTCTTAGAGACCCAGTACTTC
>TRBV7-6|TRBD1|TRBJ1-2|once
CASSLAGQGNYGYTF
TGTGCCAGCAGCTTAGCCGGACAGGGAAACTATGGCTACACCTTC
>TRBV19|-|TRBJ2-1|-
CASGKRQGRTYNEQFF
TGTGCCAGTGGGAAACGGCAGGGTAGAACCTACAATGAGCAGTTCTTC
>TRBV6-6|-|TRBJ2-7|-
CASSYYEQSSSYEQYF
TGTGCCAGCAGTTACTATGAGCAGTCCAGCTCCTACGAGCAGTACTTC
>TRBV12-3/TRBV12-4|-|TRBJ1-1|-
CASSLQRNTEAFF
TGTGCCAGCAGTTTACAGCGGAACACTGAAGCTTTCTTT
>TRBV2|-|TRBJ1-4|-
CASSELGQFNEKLFF
TGTGCCAGCAGTGAATTAGGACAGTTTAATGAAAAACTGTTTTTT
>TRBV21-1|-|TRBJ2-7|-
CASSGNRESYEQYF
TGTGCCAGCAGCGGTAACAGGGAATCATACGAGCAGTACTTC
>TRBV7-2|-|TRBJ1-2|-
CASSPNPRDTHYGYTF
TGTGCCAGCAGCCCTAACCCCCGGGACACTCACTATGGCTACACCTTC
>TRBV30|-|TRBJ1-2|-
CAWSPETSGYTF
TGTGCCTGGAGTCCGGAGACTTCAGGCTACACCTTC
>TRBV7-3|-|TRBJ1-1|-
CASSLLGRDTEAFF
TGTGCCAGCAGCTTACTGGGAAGGGACACTGAAGCTTTCTTT
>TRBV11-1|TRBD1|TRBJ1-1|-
CASRKDREVSEAFF
TGTGCCAGCAGAAAGGACAGGGAGGTTTCTGAAGCTTTCTTT
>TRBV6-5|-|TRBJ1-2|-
CASSQQGAANYGYTF
TGTGCCAGCAGTCAACAGGGTGCAGCTAACTATGGCTACACCTTC
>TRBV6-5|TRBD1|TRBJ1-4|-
CASGPGQSNEKLFF
TGTGCCAGCGGTCCGGGACAGAGTAATGAAAAACTGTTTTTT
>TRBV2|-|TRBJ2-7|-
CASSVPGESYEQYF
TGTGCCAGCAGTGTGCCAGGGGAGTCCTACGAGCAGTACTTC
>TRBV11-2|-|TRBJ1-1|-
CASSPLREESEAFF
TGTGCCAGCAGCCCACTCAGGGAGGAGAGTGAAGCTTTCTTT
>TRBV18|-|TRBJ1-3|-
CASSPKESGNTIYF
TGTGCCAGCTCACCCAAGGAGTCAGGAAACACCATATATTTT
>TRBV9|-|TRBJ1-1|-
CASSSTGRITEAFF
TGTGCCAGCAGCTCAACCGGGAGAATCACTGAAGCTTTCTTT
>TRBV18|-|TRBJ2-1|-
CASSFNNEQFF
TGTGCCAGCTCCTTTAACAATGAGCAGTTCTTC